This is a list of T cell receptor beta chains from one sample in a study of cytomegalovirus exposure and HLA in healthy donors. Repertoires were generated with immunoSEQ multiplex PCR, while TCRdb's copy carries only in-frame clones and drops some. The sample includes 65,000 to 90,000 clones. Specimen: PBMCs. The receptors shown here come from a female donor in good health and CMV-seropositive. Both conserved end residues are part of each CDR3. The D gene is left open where the match is weak.

>15|TRBJ2-3|.|TRBV30
TGTGCCTGGAGCACTACAGGGAGTCCATCAGATACGCAGTATTTT
CAWSTTGSPSDTQYF
>15|TRBJ2-7|TRBD1|TRBV7-9
TGTGCCAGCAGCCCGGACAGGGAGGTTCCCTACGAGCAGTACTTC
CASSPDREVPYEQYF
>15|TRBJ1-2|TRBD1|TRBV5-1
TGCGCCAGCAGCTTGGGGACAGGGGGCGAATATGGCTACACCTTC
CASSLGTGGEYGYTF
>14|TRBJ1-1|.|TRBV11-3
TGTGCCAGCAGCTTAGATGGGGGGAGCACTGAAGCTTTCTTT
CASSLDGGSTEAFF
>14|TRBJ2-4|.|TRBV18
TGTGCCAGCTCACCAGGGTTACAGGGAAACATTCAGTACTTC
CASSPGLQGNIQYF
>13|TRBJ1-2|.|TRBV28
TGTGCCAGCAGTGGCGGGGCCGGCACCGTCTACACCTTC
CASSGGAGTVYTF
>18|TRBJ2-1|TRBD2|TRBV5-1
TGCGCCAGCAGTCGACAGGGCGCTAGCGGGAGTTTCGACAATGAGCAGTTCTTC
CASSRQGASGSFDNEQFF
>12|TRBJ1-1|.|TRBV30
TGTGCCTGGAGGTGGCTAGGTACTGAAGCTTTCTTT
CAWRWLGTEAFF
>16|TRBJ1-2|.|TRBV7-9
TGTGCCAGCAGCTCGCTTCAAGGTCCTCAGGGCTATGGCTACACCTTC
CASSSLQGPQGYGYTF
>11|TRBJ1-2|TRBD1|TRBV20-1
TGCAGGGGGGACAGAGGTGACGGCTACACCTTC
CRGDRGDGYTF
>13|TRBJ2-7|TRBD1|TRBV30
TGTGCCTGGGTCGACAGGGAATTTGACGAGCAGTACTTC
CAWVDREFDEQYF
>15|TRBJ2-5|.|TRBV19
TGTGCCAGTACCCGGGCAGGGGATCCCAGAGAGACCCAGTACTTC
CASTRAGDPRETQYF
>12|TRBJ1-2|TRBD1|TRBV19
TGTGCCAATAACAGGGGTCTCTCTGGCTACACCTTC
CANNRGLSGYTF
>14|TRBJ2-2|.|TRBV10-3
TGTGCCATCAGATTAGACCCACCGGGCGGGGAGCTGTTTTTT
CAIRLDPPGGELFF
>16|TRBJ2-2|TRBD1|TRBV7-9
TGTGCCAGCAGCTTAAATGGGGGACAGGGTCCCGGGGAGCTGTTTTTT
CASSLNGGQGPGELFF
>15|TRBJ2-6|.|TRBV7-9
TGTGCCAGCAGCTTAATGACATCTGGGGCCAACGTCCTGACTTTC
CASSLMTSGANVLTF
>14|TRBJ1-1|.|TRBV7-2
TGTGCCAGCAGCTTGGGAGGGACACTAACTGAAGCTTTCTTT
CASSLGGTLTEAFF
>13|TRBJ1-1|TRBD1|TRBV30
TGTGCCTGGAGCCCCGGGACAGGGGGGATAGCTTTCTTT
CAWSPGTGGIAFF
>13|TRBJ2-5|.|TRBV6-4
TGTGCCAGCAGTGACCAGTACGGGGAGACCCAGTACTTC
CASSDQYGETQYF
>15|TRBJ2-5|.|TRBV11-2
TGTGCCAGCAGCTTGGGGGCTATGCTCCCCGAGACCCAGTACTTC
CASSLGAMLPETQYF
>17|TRBJ2-1|TRBD2|TRBV27
TGTGCCAGCAGTTTAGTGGTTGGGACTAGCGGGCCTAATGAGCAGTTCTTC
CASSLVVGTSGPNEQFF
>16|TRBJ2-5|.|TRBV5-1
TGCGCCAGCAGCCCCCGGCCTGGAGGCGTTGAAGAGACCCAGTACTTC
CASSPRPGGVEETQYF
>14|TRBJ2-7|TRBD1|TRBV23-1
TGCGCCAGCAGTCAACGGACAGGCTCCTACGAGCAGTACTTC
CASSQRTGSYEQYF
>14|TRBJ1-5|.|TRBV7-2
TGTGCCAGCAGCCTTCAGACGGGGTCACGGCCCCAGCATTTT
CASSLQTGSRPQHF
>13|TRBJ1-6|.|TRBV7-2
TGTGCCAGCAGCCCTGGAGAGGGTTCACCCCTCCACTTT
CASSPGEGSPLHF
>16|TRBJ1-4|.|TRBV15
TGTGCCACCAGCAGAGACCAGACAGTAACTAATGAAAAACTGTTTTTT
CATSRDQTVTNEKLFF
>15|TRBJ1-4|TRBD1|TRBV27
TGTGCCAGCAGTTTAGGAGGGGGCGATTGGGAAAAACTGTTTTTT
CASSLGGGDWEKLFF
>14|TRBJ2-1|.|TRBV30
TGTGCCTGGAGTGCCCAACAGTCCGACAATGAGCAGTTCTTC
CAWSAQQSDNEQFF
>13|TRBJ1-2|TRBD1|TRBV28
TGTGCCAGCAGTTCCTACAGGGGCGATGGCTACACCTTC
CASSSYRGDGYTF
>18|TRBJ2-3|TRBD1|TRBV7-2
TGTGCCAGCAGCTTAGGTCTTACAACCGGGACAGCCACAGATACGCAGTATTTT
CASSLGLTTGTATDTQYF
>16|TRBJ2-2|TRBD2|TRBV28
TGTGCCAGCCGGCCGTTAGCGGGGAGACGCACCGGGGAGCTGTTTTTT
CASRPLAGRRTGELFF
>19|TRBJ2-3|TRBD2|TRBV9
TGTGCCAGCAGCTACGGACTATATCGGGGGGGCTCAAACACAGATACGCAGTATTTT
CASSYGLYRGGSNTDTQYF
>16|TRBJ2-7|TRBD2|TRBV5-4
TGTGCCAGCAGCTTTGCGGGCGGGGGGCCCACCTACGAGCAGTACTTC
CASSFAGGGPTYEQYF
>13|TRBJ2-7|TRBD1|TRBV5-1
TGCGCCAGCAGGTTCAGGGGGACCTACGAGCAGTACTTC
CASRFRGTYEQYF
>14|TRBJ1-2|.|TRBV2
TGTGCCAGCAGGCGACAGCATCAACCTTATGGCTACACCTTC
CASRRQHQPYGYTF
>18|TRBJ2-1|TRBD2|TRBV5-1
TGCGCCAGCAGCTTGCCGGACCAGGGACTAGCGGGGGGGCGTGAGCAGTTCTTC
CASSLPDQGLAGGREQFF
>15|TRBJ2-1|TRBD1|TRBV30
TGTGCCTGGAGTGCCAGGGGGCTTACCTACAATGAGCAGTTCTTC
CAWSARGLTYNEQFF
>17|TRBJ1-1|.|TRBV18
TGTGCCAGCTCACCCCAACTAGGGCTGGCATCGAACACTGAAGCTTTCTTT
CASSPQLGLASNTEAFF
>13|TRBJ2-7|.|TRBV28
TGTGCCAGCAGTACCCGGACATCCCAATTTTGGTACTTC
CASSTRTSQFWYF
>12|TRBJ2-2|.|TRBV29-1
TGCCAGGGGCAGAAGAACACCGGGGAGCTGTTTTTT
CQGQKNTGELFF
>14|TRBJ2-2|TRBD2|TRBV19
TGTGCCAGCTGGACTAGCGGGAGAACCGGGGAGCTGTTTTTT
CASWTSGRTGELFF
>16|TRBJ2-1|.|TRBV7-8
TGTGCCAGCAGCTTAACCATCCGGGTAACCGACAATGAGCAGTTCTTC
CASSLTIRVTDNEQFF
>13|TRBJ1-5|.|TRBV6-5
TGTGCCAGCAGGGGCAGCCGCAATCAGCCCCAGCATTTT
CASRGSRNQPQHF
>15|TRBJ1-5|TRBD1|TRBV4-3
TGCGCCAGCAGCCAAGACAGGGGGCGTCGACAGCCCCAGCATTTT
CASSQDRGRRQPQHF
>13|TRBJ1-2|.|TRBV4-1
TGCGCCAGCAGTCCCGGGAAACTTGGGGGCTACACCTTC
CASSPGKLGGYTF
>15|TRBJ1-2|TRBD1|TRBV7-8
TGTGCCAGCAGCTTAGGTCAGGGGGGACTCTATGGCTACACCTTC
CASSLGQGGLYGYTF
>16|TRBJ2-6|.|TRBV9
TGTGCCAGCAGCGTAGGACAGCTCTCTGGGGCCAACGTCCTGACTTTC
CASSVGQLSGANVLTF